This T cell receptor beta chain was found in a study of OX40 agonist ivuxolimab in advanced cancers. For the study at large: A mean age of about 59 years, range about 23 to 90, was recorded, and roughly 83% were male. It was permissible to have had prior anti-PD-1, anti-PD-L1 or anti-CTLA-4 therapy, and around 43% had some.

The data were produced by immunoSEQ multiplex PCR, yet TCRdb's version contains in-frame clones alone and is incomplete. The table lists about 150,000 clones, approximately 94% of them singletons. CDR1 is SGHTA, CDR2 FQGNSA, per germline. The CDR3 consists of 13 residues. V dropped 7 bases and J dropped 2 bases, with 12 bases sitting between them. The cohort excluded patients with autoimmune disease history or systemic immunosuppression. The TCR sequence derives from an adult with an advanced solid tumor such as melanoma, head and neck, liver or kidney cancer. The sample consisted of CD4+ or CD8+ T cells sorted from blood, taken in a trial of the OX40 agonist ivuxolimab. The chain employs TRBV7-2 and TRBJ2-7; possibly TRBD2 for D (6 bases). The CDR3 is CASKFGGAYEQYF. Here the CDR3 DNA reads TGTGCCAGCAAATTCGGCGGGGCCTACGAGCAGTACTTC.